This T cell receptor (beta chain) was recovered during a study of blood T cell repertoires in COVID-19. Sequencing was performed with immunoSEQ multiplex PCR; in TCRdb, only in-frame clones are kept and a portion is missing. Counted here are about 140,000 clones, about nine tenths occurring once; the ten biggest clones make up roughly a tenth. Germline-derived CDR1 and CDR2 are MNHEY and SVGAGI. The ends lost 6 bases at V and 4 bases at J; junction bases unmatched: 4. The CDR3 has 13 amino acids. The sequence was obtained from a man aged 50 or older with active or convalescent COVID-19. Sample: peripheral blood. The rearrangement joins TRBV6-5 to TRBJ2-3, with TRBD1 identical over 7 bases. This chain's CDR3 is CASRLDRADTQYF. CDR3 bases: TGTGCCAGCAGGTTAGACAGGGCAGATACGCAGTATTTT.